The 13 T cell receptor beta chains below all came from one sample that was sequenced in a study of CD8+ T cells in alopecia areata. Extracted from the samples, RNA was reverse transcribed into cDNA to serve as the sequencing template. Here immunoSEQ multiplex PCR was the method, and the copy in TCRdb shows in-frame clones only, minus some. The sample yields 110,000 to 150,000 clones, approximately 65% seen once. Sequenced sample: CD8+ T cells sorted from blood. The receptors stem from a human donor in good health.

This clone was detected only a few times. This sequence joins TRBV19 and TRBJ1-5; a possible D gene is TRBD1 (5 bases). The V gene lost 5 bases and the J gene lost 7 bases, with 9 bases spanning the gap. The CDR3 is made up of 12 amino acids. Germline lookup yields CDR1 LNHDA and CDR2 SQIVND (reference sequence). The CDR3 nucleotides read TGTGCCAGTAGTGGTCAGGGCCAGCCCCAGCATTTT. Amino acid sequence: CASSGQGQPQHF.

As regards this clone: This sequence may be a read error, since a much larger clone differs from it by one base. The V gene is TRBV6-6, the J gene TRBJ1-5; D not certain. The CDR3 runs 14 residues. The germline gives CDR1 MNHNY, CDR2 SVGAGI (reference sequence). The V end was cut by 4 bases, the J end by 0 bases, with 7 bases between. The CDR3 region has the DNA TGTGCCAGCAGTTTATGGGTTAGCAATCAGCCCCAGCATTTT. Translated, it gives CASSLWVSNQPQHF.

V usage is TRBV18 and J usage is TRBJ2-7; 7 nucleotides agree with TRBD1. J gave up 3 bases and V 0 bases, and 8 bases lay outside the gene matches. This CDR3 is 16 amino acids long. Looked up from germline, CDR1 is KGHSH and CDR2 is LQKENI. CDR3: CASSPPDGQARYEQYF. The CDR3 DNA reads as TGTGCCAGCTCACCACCGGATGGACAGGCCCGCTACGAGCAGTACTTC.

V and J are TRBV29-1 and TRBJ2-7; D tentatively fits TRBD1 or TRBD2 (6 bases each). Germline V gene lookup returns CDR1 SQVTM and CDR2 ANQGSEA. The CDR3 spans 23 residues. The ends were cut back, 4 bases at V and 3 bases at J, with 43 bases in the middle. CDR3 sequence reads: CSVGRPGAKEDFTGWVFDYEQYF. CDR3 in DNA: TGCAGCGTTGGACGGCCGGGGGCGAAGGAAGATTTTACGGGTTGGGTTTTTGACTACGAGCAGTACTTC.

J is TRBJ2-1 and V is TRBV5-4; D might be TRBD1 or TRBD2, each matching 6 bases. The CDR3 runs to 13 residues. V lost 4 bases and J 8 bases, leaving 13 bases between the germline ends. The germline V gene encodes CDR1 SGHNT and CDR2 YYREEE (reference sequence). The DNA for the CDR3 is TGTGCCAGCAGCACCCCGGGGGCTGATGAGCAGTTCTTC. Translation gives CASSTPGADEQFF.

The chain joins TRBV10-2 to TRBJ2-3; maybe TRBD2 (6 bases). V lost 2 bases, J lost 6 bases, and 18 bases lay in between. The CDR3 spans 16 residues. Germline V lookup: CDR1 WSHSY, CDR2 SAAADI. The CDR3 sequence is CASSEVPGLRADTQYF. The CDR3 region has the DNA TGCGCCAGCAGTGAGGTGCCGGGACTGCGGGCTGATACGCAGTATTTT.

This rearrangement joins TRBV6-5 to TRBJ2-1, with TRBD2 matching 7 bases. The CDR3 is 15 residues long. Per germline, CDR1 MNHEY and CDR2 SVGAGI. V dropped 10 bases and J dropped 0; count of bases not matched to a gene: 9. The CDR3 DNA reads TGTGCCACCCAATGGGAGGGAAGCTCCTACAATGAGCAGTTCTTC. Amino acid sequence: CATQWEGSSYNEQFF.

The chain combines TRBV11-2 with TRBJ2-7; D is unclear. The CDR3 loop spans 13 amino acids. Germline CDR1 is SGHAT and CDR2 is FQNNGV. V gave up 5 bases and J gave up 4 bases, with 12 bases separating them. CDR3 protein: CASSGNAGYEQYF. In nucleotides, the CDR3 is TGTGCCAGCAGCGGAAATGCCGGTTACGAGCAGTACTTC.

Only a few counts were recorded for this clone. This chain connects TRBV7-9 to TRBJ2-1, with D hard to call. V was cut by 4 bases and J by 10 bases, with 8 bases left in between. Germline V gene sequence: CDR1 SEHNR, CDR2 FQNEAQ (reference sequence). CDR3 length: 11 residues. The CDR3 spells CASSWNEEQFF. For the CDR3, the DNA is TGTGCCAGCAGCTGGAATGAGGAGCAGTTCTTC.

This clone was observed a few times. The CDR3 DNA follows: TGCAGCGTCCCGTTGACTAGCGGGATGGAGACCCAGTACTTC. Translated: CSVPLTSGMETQYF. The J gene is TRBJ2-5, the V gene TRBV29-1; TRBD2 aligns across 11 bases. Germline V gene data show CDR1 as SQVTM and CDR2 as ANQGSEA. The V segment lost 6 bases and the J segment 5 bases; nucleotides outside the gene matches: 8. This CDR3 is 14 amino acids long.

This clone was picked up a small number of times. This specimen includes other DNA sequences encoding the same CDR3. The V call is TRBV29-1, the J call TRBJ2-2, with 12 bases fitting TRBD2. After removal of 7 bases from V and 6 bases from J, the junction contained 6 bases not matched to a gene. Germline values: CDR1 SQVTM, CDR2 ANQGSEA. This CDR3 region has 14 residues. CDR3 nucleotide sequence: TGCAGCGCCCGGACTAGCGGGACCTCCGGGGAGCTGTTTTTT. The encoded protein is CSARTSGTSGELFF.

The V gene is TRBV29-1, the J gene TRBJ1-2; 8 bases agree with TRBD1. Per germline, CDR1 SQVTM and CDR2 ANQGSEA. This CDR3 has 15 residues. V was clipped by 6 bases and J by 2 bases; unmatched bases: 11. The CDR3 DNA follows: TGCAGCGTGGAGTTCCAGGGACAGGAGAACTATGGCTACACCTTC. Amino acids: CSVEFQGQENYGYTF.

The chain employs TRBV9 and TRBJ2-3; 12 nucleotides agree with TRBD2. V lost 4 bases to trimming and J lost 2 bases; unmatched junction nucleotides: 5. This CDR3 is built from 16 residues. Germline assignment: CDR1 SGDLS and CDR2 YYNGEE. CDR3 nucleotide sequence: TGTGCCAGCAGCCCTAGCGGGGGGGCCATCACAGATACGCAGTATTTT. Translating it yields CASSPSGGAITDTQYF.